Listed below are T cell receptor beta chains from one sample, sequenced in a study of T cell changes during pregnancy in multiple sclerosis. Clones were sequenced by immunoSEQ multiplex PCR, and TCRdb holds only the in-frame ones, with some missing. Of about 80,000 clones in the sample, about 92% were seen once. Specimen: peripheral blood, collected before pregnancy. Receptors originate from a female donor with multiple sclerosis, enrolled in a pregnancy study. Each CDR3 is given with its conserved first and last residue. The D gene is left open where the match is weak. A clone size is listed for some rows: how often the clone was seen (once, few, many), or a class if it is expanded.

size,D,J,V,CDR3,DNA
once,-,TRBJ1-3,TRBV2,CASSPFSAGSGNTIYF,TGTGCCAGCAGTCCCTTTAGTGCGGGGTCTGGAAACACCATATATTTT
-,-,TRBJ1-1,TRBV21-1,CASSNKPVADTEAFF,TGTGCCAGCAGCAACAAACCCGTAGCTGACACTGAAGCTTTCTTT
once,TRBD2,TRBJ2-3,TRBV6-5,CASSYGGVGSADTQYF,TGTGCCAGCAGTTACGGGGGGGTCGGGAGTGCAGATACGCAGTATTTT
-,-,TRBJ2-1,TRBV12-5,CASSRPGDRTYNEQFF,TGTGCTAGTTCTAGACCGGGAGATCGGACCTACAATGAGCAGTTCTTC
-,-,TRBJ2-1,TRBV20-1,CSALEYNEQFF,TGCAGTGCCCTGGAGTACAATGAGCAGTTCTTC
-,TRBD1,TRBJ2-1,TRBV4-3,CASSHESGTGRNEQFF,TGCGCCAGCAGCCACGAATCGGGGACAGGGAGGAATGAGCAGTTCTTC
-,-,TRBJ1-5,TRBV21-1,CASSNLGEGGQPQHF,TGTGCCAGCAGCAACTTGGGAGAAGGGGGCCAGCCCCAGCATTTT
-,-,TRBJ2-6,TRBV4-3,CASSLGDSGANVLTF,TGCGCCAGCAGCCTGGGAGATTCTGGGGCCAACGTCCTGACTTTC
few,TRBD2,TRBJ2-5,TRBV4-2,CASSQEAGFQETQYF,TGTGCCAGCAGCCAAGAAGCGGGATTCCAAGAGACCCAGTACTTC
-,-,TRBJ2-3,TRBV9,CASSVGEVGLPTDTQYF,TGTGCCAGCAGCGTAGGCGAGGTAGGACTACCCACAGATACGCAGTATTTT
-,-,TRBJ1-1,TRBV21-1,CARERGRGDTEAFF,TGTGCCAGGGAGAGGGGACGGGGGGACACTGAAGCTTTCTTT
-,TRBD1,TRBJ1-1,TRBV5-1,CASSLSRQGGAFF,TGCGCCAGCAGCTTGAGCCGACAGGGGGGAGCTTTCTTT
-,-,TRBJ1-2,TRBV10-3,CAISESTEGYYGYTF,TGTGCCATCAGTGAGTCGACGGAGGGATACTATGGCTACACCTTC
once,TRBD2,TRBJ2-1,TRBV6-5,CASSYGLANEQFF,TGTGCCAGCAGTTATGGACTAGCGAATGAGCAGTTCTTC
-,-,TRBJ1-4,TRBV6-5,CASSELATNEKLFF,TGTGCCAGCAGTGAGCTTGCAACTAATGAAAAACTGTTTTTT
-,-,TRBJ2-1,TRBV6-1,CASRETMTERYNEQFF,TGTGCCAGCAGGGAAACTATGACAGAAAGGTACAATGAGCAGTTCTTC
-,-,TRBJ2-6,TRBV5-1,CASSLVGAGANVLTF,TGCGCCAGCAGCTTGGTGGGGGCCGGGGCCAACGTCCTGACTTTC
-,TRBD1,TRBJ1-4,TRBV7-9,CASSSLSGTGAEKLFF,TGTGCCAGCAGCTCTCTCTCCGGGACAGGGGCGGAAAAACTGTTTTTT
few,-,TRBJ1-1,TRBV19,CASSIDGTEAFF,TGTGCCAGTAGTATAGACGGCACTGAAGCTTTCTTT
-,TRBD2,TRBJ2-2,TRBV7-3,CASSLMAGGGTGELFF,TGTGCCAGCAGCTTAATGGCGGGAGGAGGCACCGGGGAGCTGTTTTTT
-,TRBD1,TRBJ2-7,TRBV5-4,CASSLETGQGEQYF,TGTGCCAGCAGCTTGGAGACAGGGCAGGGCGAGCAGTACTTC
-,TRBD2,TRBJ2-5,TRBV5-4,CASSPVAGRVGETQYF,TGTGCCAGCAGCCCGGTCGCCGGGAGGGTAGGGGAGACCCAGTACTTC
-,TRBD1,TRBJ2-7,TRBV6-5,CASSSGQGIGEQYF,TGTGCCAGCAGCTCGGGACAGGGTATAGGCGAGCAGTACTTC
-,-,TRBJ2-7,TRBV28,CASSFVGAPEQYF,TGTGCCAGCAGTTTTGTAGGGGCGCCCGAGCAGTACTTC
-,TRBD2,TRBJ2-1,TRBV5-1,CASSLVLAGEEQFF,TGCGCCAGCAGCTTGGTACTAGCGGGAGAAGAGCAGTTCTTC
-,TRBD2,TRBJ2-7,TRBV6-1,CASVRGLAGPYEQYF,TGTGCCAGCGTCAGGGGACTAGCGGGCCCCTACGAGCAGTACTTC
-,TRBD2,TRBJ2-7,TRBV28,CASSPPGTAGDEQYF,TGTGCCAGCAGTCCCCCCGGGACGGCGGGGGACGAGCAGTACTTC
once,-,TRBJ2-7,TRBV10-3,CAISESVAGDEQYF,TGTGCCATCAGTGAGTCTGTGGCAGGGGACGAGCAGTACTTC
-,-,TRBJ2-7,TRBV27,CASSFGGGVYEQYF,TGTGCCAGCAGTTTCGGAGGGGGGGTCTACGAGCAGTACTTC
-,TRBD1,TRBJ2-5,TRBV9,CASSLAPGTGVQETQYF,TGTGCCAGCAGTCTCGCTCCCGGGACAGGCGTACAAGAGACCCAGTACTTC
-,-,TRBJ2-2,TRBV5-1,CASSLARSVADNTGELFF,TGCGCCAGCAGCCTGGCCCGGAGCGTGGCTGATAACACCGGGGAGCTGTTTTTT
-,TRBD1,TRBJ1-1,TRBV5-1,CASSLEGQGVAEAFF,TGCGCCAGCAGCTTGGAAGGACAGGGTGTCGCTGAAGCTTTCTTT